These T cell receptor beta chains were read from a single sample in a study of cytomegalovirus exposure and HLA in healthy donors. Here immunoSEQ multiplex PCR was the method, and the copy in TCRdb shows in-frame clones only, minus some. The sample includes approximately 170,000 clones, around 78% of them seen just once. The sequenced sample was PBMCs. These receptors originate from a man aged 40-49 years in good health and CMV-seronegative. CDR3s include the opening cysteine and the closing phenylalanine or tryptophan. The order of the fields is clone size, CDR3 length, D gene, V gene, J gene, CDR3 DNA, CDR3 protein. The D gene is left open where the match is weak. Some rows have no size entry. The others give once, few or many, or a class for an expanded clone.

abundance: .; len: 13; d_gene: .; v_gene: TRBV5-5; j_gene: TRBJ2-2; CDR3nt: TGTGCCAGCAGCTTGGGAGGTTCCGGGGAGCTGTTTTTT; CDR3aa: CASSLGGSGELFF
abundance: .; len: 15; d_gene: .; v_gene: TRBV7-2; j_gene: TRBJ2-7; CDR3nt: TGTGCCAGCAGCGTCAGGGCTAGCGCACCCTACGAGCAGTACTTC; CDR3aa: CASSVRASAPYEQYF
abundance: .; len: 13; d_gene: .; v_gene: TRBV9; j_gene: TRBJ1-1; CDR3nt: TGTGCCAGCGGACCCCCCGGGGTCACTGAAGCTTTCTTT; CDR3aa: CASGPPGVTEAFF
abundance: .; len: 15; d_gene: TRBD1; v_gene: TRBV11-2; j_gene: TRBJ1-4; CDR3nt: TGTGCCAGCAGCTTCCGGACAGGGGGCAGTGAAAAACTGTTTTTT; CDR3aa: CASSFRTGGSEKLFF
abundance: .; len: 14; d_gene: TRBD1; v_gene: TRBV5-1; j_gene: TRBJ2-7; CDR3nt: TGCGCCAGCAGCTTGGCGGGACAGAACTACGAGCAGTACTTC; CDR3aa: CASSLAGQNYEQYF
abundance: .; len: 14; d_gene: TRBD2; v_gene: TRBV15; j_gene: TRBJ2-5; CDR3nt: TGTGCCACCAGCATTGGACTAGGGCAAGAGACCCAGTACTTC; CDR3aa: CATSIGLGQETQYF
abundance: .; len: 14; d_gene: TRBD1; v_gene: TRBV7-8; j_gene: TRBJ2-1; CDR3nt: TGTGCCAGCAGCTTGATGGACAGGGCCCATGAGCAGTTCTTC; CDR3aa: CASSLMDRAHEQFF
abundance: .; len: 17; d_gene: TRBD2; v_gene: TRBV7-2; j_gene: TRBJ2-3; CDR3nt: TGTGCCAGCAGCCCGAGGACTAGCGGGACTAGCACAGATACGCAGTATTTT; CDR3aa: CASSPRTSGTSTDTQYF
abundance: .; len: 13; d_gene: .; v_gene: TRBV9; j_gene: TRBJ1-5; CDR3nt: TGTGCCAGCAGCGTAGGTGGGCACCAGCCCCAGCATTTT; CDR3aa: CASSVGGHQPQHF
abundance: .; len: 11; d_gene: .; v_gene: TRBV7-9; j_gene: TRBJ2-3; CDR3nt: TGTGCCAGCAGCTTACTTGGCACGCAGTATTTT; CDR3aa: CASSLLGTQYF
abundance: .; len: 14; d_gene: TRBD1; v_gene: TRBV29-1; j_gene: TRBJ1-4; CDR3nt: TGCAGCGTTGAGGAGGACAGGGCTAATGAAAAACTGTTTTTT; CDR3aa: CSVEEDRANEKLFF
abundance: .; len: 16; d_gene: TRBD1; v_gene: TRBV27; j_gene: TRBJ2-3; CDR3nt: TGTGCCAGCAGTTTAACCAGGGGGCTTAGGACAGATACGCAGTATTTT; CDR3aa: CASSLTRGLRTDTQYF
abundance: .; len: 15; d_gene: .; v_gene: TRBV7-9; j_gene: TRBJ1-4; CDR3nt: TGTGCCAGCAGTAACGAACTCAGGGGCGCGGGAAAACTGTTTTTT; CDR3aa: CASSNELRGAGKLFF
abundance: .; len: 14; d_gene: .; v_gene: TRBV29-1; j_gene: TRBJ2-2; CDR3nt: TGCAGCGTGGTAGTCCGAGTGAACACCGGGGAGCTGTTTTTT; CDR3aa: CSVVVRVNTGELFF
abundance: .; len: 12; d_gene: .; v_gene: TRBV5-5; j_gene: TRBJ2-5; CDR3nt: TGTGCCAGCAGTTCAATTTGGGAGGCCCAGTACTTC; CDR3aa: CASSSIWEAQYF
abundance: .; len: 12; d_gene: .; v_gene: TRBV30; j_gene: TRBJ2-1; CDR3nt: TGTGCCTGGAGGGGACTTAACAATGAGCAGTTCTTC; CDR3aa: CAWRGLNNEQFF
abundance: .; len: 16; d_gene: TRBD1; v_gene: TRBV7-9; j_gene: TRBJ2-1; CDR3nt: TGTGCCAGCAGCCCCCGGTGGGGGACAGGTAACAATGAGCAGTTCTTC; CDR3aa: CASSPRWGTGNNEQFF
abundance: .; len: 15; d_gene: .; v_gene: TRBV6-5; j_gene: TRBJ1-1; CDR3nt: TGTGCCAGCAGTTACTCAAACCCGACAGGACCGAAAGCTTTCTTT; CDR3aa: CASSYSNPTGPKAFF
abundance: .; len: 17; d_gene: TRBD2; v_gene: TRBV9; j_gene: TRBJ2-1; CDR3nt: TGTGCCAGCAGCGTAGACGGGGCGGGAGTAGCCTACAATGAGCAGTTCTTC; CDR3aa: CASSVDGAGVAYNEQFF
abundance: .; len: 14; d_gene: .; v_gene: TRBV5-6; j_gene: TRBJ1-1; CDR3nt: TGTGCCAGCAGCTTGGCCCAGAGGGCGGCAGAAGCTTTCTTT; CDR3aa: CASSLAQRAAEAFF
abundance: .; len: 15; d_gene: TRBD1; v_gene: TRBV19; j_gene: TRBJ1-2; CDR3nt: TGTGCCAGTACCCGTCTCGGACAGGGTGACTATGGCTACACCTTC; CDR3aa: CASTRLGQGDYGYTF
abundance: .; len: 11; d_gene: .; v_gene: TRBV29-1; j_gene: TRBJ2-7; CDR3nt: TGCAGCGTTGGCGGAGGGCACGAGCAGTACTTC; CDR3aa: CSVGGGHEQYF
abundance: .; len: 13; d_gene: .; v_gene: TRBV7-2; j_gene: TRBJ2-2; CDR3nt: TGTGCCAGCAGAAGCGACCACACCGGGGAGCTGTTTTTT; CDR3aa: CASRSDHTGELFF
abundance: once; len: 14; d_gene: TRBD1; v_gene: TRBV29-1; j_gene: TRBJ2-1; CDR3nt: TGCAGCGTTAGAAGGGACAGGGAGTACAATGAGCAGTTCTTC; CDR3aa: CSVRRDREYNEQFF
abundance: .; len: 13; d_gene: .; v_gene: TRBV28; j_gene: TRBJ2-7; CDR3nt: TGTGCCAGCAGTTTTAGAGGGAGCTACGAGCAGTACTTC; CDR3aa: CASSFRGSYEQYF
abundance: .; len: 17; d_gene: TRBD2; v_gene: TRBV2; j_gene: TRBJ2-1; CDR3nt: TGTGCCAGCGGGGGGGGCATCATCCTAGCGGGGAACAATGAGCAGTTCTTC; CDR3aa: CASGGGIILAGNNEQFF
abundance: .; len: 15; d_gene: TRBD1; v_gene: TRBV2; j_gene: TRBJ1-4; CDR3nt: TGTGCCAGCACCTTGGGGAACAGGGGGAATGAAAAACTGTTTTTT; CDR3aa: CASTLGNRGNEKLFF
abundance: .; len: 15; d_gene: TRBD2; v_gene: TRBV7-9; j_gene: TRBJ2-3; CDR3nt: TGTGCCAGCAGCGGGGTGAGCGGGAGGTCAGATACGCAGTATTTT; CDR3aa: CASSGVSGRSDTQYF
abundance: .; len: 16; d_gene: TRBD2; v_gene: TRBV19; j_gene: TRBJ2-1; CDR3nt: TGTGCCAGTAGTAGCCGAGGTACTAGCGGAAGCAATGAGCAGTTCTTC; CDR3aa: CASSSRGTSGSNEQFF
abundance: .; len: 15; d_gene: .; v_gene: TRBV7-9; j_gene: TRBJ2-1; CDR3nt: TGTGCCAGCAGCTCCGGGACACCATCCTACAATGAGCAGTTCTTC; CDR3aa: CASSSGTPSYNEQFF
abundance: .; len: 15; d_gene: .; v_gene: TRBV5-1; j_gene: TRBJ1-2; CDR3nt: TGCGCCAGCAGCTTGGAACAGGGCCTTTTGGGAGGCTACACCTTC; CDR3aa: CASSLEQGLLGGYTF
abundance: .; len: 13; d_gene: TRBD2; v_gene: TRBV7-9; j_gene: TRBJ2-7; CDR3nt: TGTGCCAGCAGCACAGGACTAGCGGGGGAGCAGTACTTC; CDR3aa: CASSTGLAGEQYF
abundance: .; len: 17; d_gene: TRBD1; v_gene: TRBV10-3; j_gene: TRBJ1-5; CDR3nt: TGTGCCATCAGTGAGCTTTTTGGGGACAGTGGAAATCAGCCCCAGCATTTT; CDR3aa: CAISELFGDSGNQPQHF
abundance: once; len: 13; d_gene: .; v_gene: TRBV28; j_gene: TRBJ2-7; CDR3nt: TGTGCCAGCAGTCCCGGAGGGTTCTACGAGCAGTACTTC; CDR3aa: CASSPGGFYEQYF
abundance: few; len: 14; d_gene: .; v_gene: TRBV13; j_gene: TRBJ1-2; CDR3nt: TGTGCCAGCAGCTTAAAGACTGCCCAGGGGGGCTACACCTTC; CDR3aa: CASSLKTAQGGYTF
abundance: .; len: 17; d_gene: TRBD2; v_gene: TRBV5-1; j_gene: TRBJ2-3; CDR3nt: TGCGCCAGCAGCCCCAAGACTAGCGGGACTAGCACAGATACGCAGTATTTT; CDR3aa: CASSPKTSGTSTDTQYF
abundance: few; len: 14; d_gene: TRBD1; v_gene: TRBV7-3; j_gene: TRBJ2-5; CDR3nt: TGTGCCAGCAGCAGACAGGGGTCCCAAGAGACCCAGTACTTC; CDR3aa: CASSRQGSQETQYF
abundance: once; len: 15; d_gene: TRBD2; v_gene: TRBV9; j_gene: TRBJ2-1; CDR3nt: TGTGCCAGCAGCGTAAACAGCGGGAGGGTACATGAGCAGTTCTTC; CDR3aa: CASSVNSGRVHEQFF
abundance: .; len: 16; d_gene: TRBD1; v_gene: TRBV7-9; j_gene: TRBJ1-2; CDR3nt: TGTGCCAGCAGCGCCGGGGACAGGGGCTTTAACTATGGCTACACCTTC; CDR3aa: CASSAGDRGFNYGYTF
abundance: .; len: 14; d_gene: .; v_gene: TRBV4-2; j_gene: TRBJ2-5; CDR3nt: TGTGCCAGCAGCTTGGGGGGGGGCGAGGAGACCCAGTACTTC; CDR3aa: CASSLGGGEETQYF
abundance: few; len: 11; d_gene: .; v_gene: TRBV2; j_gene: TRBJ1-2; CDR3nt: TGTGCCAGCAGGGACAGCTATGGCTACACCTTC; CDR3aa: CASRDSYGYTF
abundance: .; len: 16; d_gene: TRBD1; v_gene: TRBV18; j_gene: TRBJ1-3; CDR3nt: TGTGCCAGCTCACCTGGGGACAGAAGTATTGGAAACACCATATATTTT; CDR3aa: CASSPGDRSIGNTIYF
abundance: .; len: 14; d_gene: TRBD2; v_gene: TRBV5-1; j_gene: TRBJ2-3; CDR3nt: TGCGCCAGCAAGGGAGGGCCAGGCACAGATACGCAGTATTTT; CDR3aa: CASKGGPGTDTQYF
abundance: .; len: 15; d_gene: .; v_gene: TRBV2; j_gene: TRBJ2-2; CDR3nt: TGTGCCAGCAGTGAAGTTCTAGCACGCGGCGGGGAGCTGTTTTTT; CDR3aa: CASSEVLARGGELFF
abundance: once; len: 12; d_gene: .; v_gene: TRBV5-6; j_gene: TRBJ1-2; CDR3nt: TGTGCCAGCAGCTTAAAGACAAGCGGCTACACCTTC; CDR3aa: CASSLKTSGYTF
abundance: .; len: 15; d_gene: TRBD1; v_gene: TRBV6-5; j_gene: TRBJ1-1; CDR3nt: TGTGCCAGCAGTACCGCGTCTACAGGGGGCACTGAAGCTTTCTTT; CDR3aa: CASSTASTGGTEAFF
abundance: .; len: 11; d_gene: .; v_gene: TRBV20-1; j_gene: TRBJ1-2; CDR3nt: TGCAGTGCTAGATCCGTTCTTGGCTACACCTTC; CDR3aa: CSARSVLGYTF